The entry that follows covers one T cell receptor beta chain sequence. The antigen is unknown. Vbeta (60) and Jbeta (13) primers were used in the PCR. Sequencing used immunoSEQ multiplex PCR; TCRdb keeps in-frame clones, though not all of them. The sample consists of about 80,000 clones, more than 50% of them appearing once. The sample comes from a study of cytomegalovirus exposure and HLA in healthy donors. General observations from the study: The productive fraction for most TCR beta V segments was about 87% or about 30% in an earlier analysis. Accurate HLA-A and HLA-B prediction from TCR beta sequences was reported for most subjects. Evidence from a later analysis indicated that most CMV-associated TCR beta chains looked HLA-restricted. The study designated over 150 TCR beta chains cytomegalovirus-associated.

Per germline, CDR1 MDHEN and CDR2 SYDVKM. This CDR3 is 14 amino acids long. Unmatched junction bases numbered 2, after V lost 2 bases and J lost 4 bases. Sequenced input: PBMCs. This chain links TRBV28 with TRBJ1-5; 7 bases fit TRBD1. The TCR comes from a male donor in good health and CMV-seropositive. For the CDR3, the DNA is TGTGCCAGCAGTTTAAAGACAGGGAATCAGCCCCAGCATTTT. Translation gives CASSLKTGNQPQHF.